This TCR beta chain was obtained from a study of low-dose radiotherapy and immunotherapy resistance in tumors. cDNA synthesis used a TRAV/TRBV-specific primer set for both chains. It was with a constant-region primer and a V-primer adapter that TCRs were amplified over roughly 19 PCR cycles. TCRdb itself ran the reads through MiXCR, one entry per CDR3 protein. The sample has over 15,000 distinct CDR3 sequences, less than 85% seen once. The CDR3 runs 14 residues. The germline CDR1 and CDR2 sequences are MNHEY and SVGEGT. V was trimmed by 2 bases and J by 2 bases, leaving 9 bases between them. The chain links TRBV6-2 or TRBV6-3 to TRBJ1-1; unclear D gene. The receptor was isolated from a human donor with advanced metastatic prostate, ovarian, gallbladder or colorectal cancer (not recorded which). This table probably holds off-target reads from a library built for another chain. CDR3 DNA sequence: TGTGCCAGCAGTTACCGAACGGCCAACACTGAAGCTTTCTTT. Protein sequence: CASSYRTANTEAFF.